One sample yielded the 2 T cell receptor beta chains listed below, sequenced in a study of spatial heterogeneity in lung cancer. TCRdb fed the 5' RACE reads into MiXCR, producing one record per CDR3 protein. The sample includes roughly 70,000 distinct CDR3 sequences, approximately 8.9% seen only once; the top ten take under 2.5%. Time point denoted: blood at routine non-recurrence follow-up after resection. Sequenced here: PBMCs, sampled at follow-up. These receptors were obtained from a female donor with early-stage non-small cell lung cancer.

In this sample, this clonotype turned up many times. The rearrangement joins TRBV20-1 to TRBJ2-7; D gene unclear. The CDR3 covers 12 residues. Germline V gene lookup returns CDR1 DFQATT and CDR2 SNEGSKA (reference sequence). V was clipped by 6 bases and J by 3 bases, with 12 bases between them. CDR3 in DNA: TGCAGTGCATCCCCGGAGCTCTACGAGCAGTACTTC. It translates to CSASPELYEQYF.

Only a few counts were recorded for this clonotype. The chain is built from TRBV28 and TRBJ1-2; 7 bases are a match to TRBD1. The V gene end was trimmed by 7 bases and the J gene end by 8 bases; junction bases not matched to a gene: 13. The CDR3 sequence is 14 residues long. The germline gives CDR1 MDHEN, CDR2 SYDVKM. This CDR3 is CASTPPEGAIGYTF. The CDR3 nucleotides are TGTGCCAGCACCCCCCCGGAGGGGGCGATAGGCTACACCTTC.